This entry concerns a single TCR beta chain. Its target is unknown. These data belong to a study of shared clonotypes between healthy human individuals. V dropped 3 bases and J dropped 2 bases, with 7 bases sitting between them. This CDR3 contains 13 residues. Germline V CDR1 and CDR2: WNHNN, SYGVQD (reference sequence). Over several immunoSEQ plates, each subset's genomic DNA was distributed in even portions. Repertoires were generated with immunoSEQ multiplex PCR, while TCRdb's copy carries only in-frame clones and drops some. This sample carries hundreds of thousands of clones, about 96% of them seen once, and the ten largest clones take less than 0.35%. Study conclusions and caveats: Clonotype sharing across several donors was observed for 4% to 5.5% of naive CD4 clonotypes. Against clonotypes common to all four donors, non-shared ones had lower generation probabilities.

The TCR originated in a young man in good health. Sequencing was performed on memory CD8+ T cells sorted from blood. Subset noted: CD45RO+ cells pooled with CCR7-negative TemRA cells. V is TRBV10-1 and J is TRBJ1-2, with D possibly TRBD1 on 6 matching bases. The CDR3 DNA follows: TGCGCCAGCAGTGATGGGGGCAACTATGGCTACACCTTC. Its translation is CASSDGGNYGYTF.